The sequence of this T cell receptor (beta chain) was determined in a study of T-cell memory formation after mild COVID-19. Study context: Largely donor-specific TCR clusters were found.

Study results and caveats: Among clones contracting day 15 to 85, CD4/CD8 was balanced, whereas later expanders leaned CD4+.

CDR3 length equals 15 residues. V was pared by 7 bases and J by 5 bases, with 8 bases of the junction left unmatched. Germline-derived CDR1 and CDR2 are MNHEY and SVGEGT. This clonotype has a handful of counts. Its matching antigen is unknown. Constant-segment primers and 5'RACE yielded cDNA libraries for TCR alpha and TCR beta, each carrying sample barcodes and UMIs. TCRdb itself ran the 5' RACE reads through MiXCR, one entry per CDR3 protein. In the table there are around 250,000 distinct CDR3 sequences, approximately 16% of which are singletons. Material for sequencing was PBMCs or a T cell subset sorted from them (not recorded which). This sequence originates from a man aged 18 to 35 who had mild COVID-19 (a few samples of this study predate the infection). Cell type and time point are not known. This chain connects TRBV6-2 or TRBV6-3 to TRBJ2-1, with 10 bases lining up with TRBD2. In nucleotides, the CDR3 is TGTGCCAGCAAGGGGGGGCTAGCGGGGGACAATGAGCAGTTCTTC. Translating it yields CASKGGLAGDNEQFF.